The 26 T cell receptor beta chains given below trace back to one sample, sequenced in a study of T-cell reconstitution after alpha-beta-depleted transplantation in children. Using unique molecular identifiers, the investigators prepared the TCRbeta library. TCRdb itself ran the PCR reads through MiXCR, one entry per CDR3 protein. The sample carries about 870,000 distinct CDR3 sequences, about 15% recorded once. The sequencing used PBMCs, mostly from graft donor cells, collected 360 days after TCRalphabeta/CD19-depleted stem cell transplant. The origin of the receptors is a male patient younger than 18 who had a stem cell transplant for acute lymphoblastic leukemia, so the T cells may come from the graft donor.

In this sample, this clonotype turned up a few times. The genes are TRBV7-3 and TRBJ2-7; tentatively, D is TRBD1 or TRBD2 (6 bases each). The germline gives CDR1 SGHTA, CDR2 FQGTGA. CDR3 length: 12 residues. V shed 2 bases and J shed 10 bases, with 12 bases lying between them. In DNA, the CDR3 is TGTGCCAGCAGCTTATTGGGGGGCAGACAGTACTTC. This sequence encodes CASSLLGGRQYF. The entire variable domain, with the rest obtained from reference TRBV7-3 and TRBJ2-7, is as follows: GAGVSQTPSNKVTEKGKYVELRCDPISGHTALYWYRQSLGQGPEFLIYFQGTGAADDSGLPNDRFFAVRPEGSVSTLKIQRTERGDSAVYLCASSLLGGRQYFGPGTRLTVT.

This clonotype was observed a few times. The rearrangement links TRBV4-1 to TRBJ2-4; D is uncertain. Germline CDR1 and CDR2: MGHRA and YSYEKL. V lost 4 bases and J lost 0, with 13 bases in between. The CDR3 sequence is 16 residues long. DNA of the CDR3: TGCGCCAGCAGCCTGCAGTCGACCCTAGCCAAAAACATTCAGTACTTC. It encodes CASSLQSTLAKNIQYF.

This chain uses TRBV7-3 with TRBJ2-1; TRBD2 matches at 8 bases. CDR1 is SGHTA, CDR2 FQGTGA, per germline. J was trimmed by 3 bases and V by 1 base; bases with no gene match: 5. The CDR3 extends over 16 amino acids. The CDR3 coding sequence is TGTGCCAGCAGCTTAATGTCGGGAGGGGGCTACAATGAGCAGTTCTTC. It is translated as CASSLMSGGGYNEQFF.

This chain joins TRBV2 and TRBJ1-2, with D maybe TRBD1 (5 bases). CDR3 size: 15 residues. CDR1 is SNHLY and CDR2 is FYNNEI in the germline V gene. V dropped 0 bases and J dropped 8 bases, with 16 bases sitting between them. The CDR3 is CASSEARTLLEGYTF. The CDR3, as DNA: TGTGCCAGCAGTGAAGCGAGGACACTCCTTGAGGGCTACACCTTC.

This clonotype was counted at least ten times. The V and J genes are TRBV20-1 and TRBJ2-4; D gene ambiguous. The CDR3 is 13 residues long. Germline CDR1 and CDR2: DFQATT and SNEGSKA (reference sequence). The DNA of the CDR3 is TGCAGCGGAAGACGTGTAGCCTCAAACATTCAGTACTTC. Its translation: CSGRRVASNIQYF.

The J gene is TRBJ2-1, the V gene TRBV20-1, with TRBD2 matching 10 bases. The germline V gene encodes CDR1 DFQATT and CDR2 SNEGSKA (reference sequence). CDR3 length equals 15 residues. V shed 7 bases and J 0 bases; nucleotides not matched to a gene: 6. CDR3 DNA sequence: TGCAGTGGTTCTAGCGGGGGTAGCTCCTACAATGAGCAGTTCTTC. Protein product: CSGSSGGSSYNEQFF.

The chain has TRBV2 and TRBJ2-3; 8 bases fit TRBD2. The CDR3 is 16 amino acids. Trimming cost V 6 bases and J 2 bases; bases outside gene matches: 10. CDR1 and CDR2 from the germline V gene are SNHLY and FYNNEI. The CDR3 DNA sequence: TGTGCCAGCAGGAGCAAGCGGGAGTGGAACACAGATACGCAGTATTTT. Translating gives CASRSKREWNTDTQYF. The full variable domain, completed using reference TRBV2 and TRBJ2-3, is EPEVTQTPSHQVTQMGQEVILRCVPISNHLYFYWYRQILGQKVEFLVSFYNNEISEKSEIFDDQFSVERPDGSNFTLKIRSTKLEDSAMYFCASRSKREWNTDTQYFGPGTRLTVL.

This clonotype was detected many times. The chain recombines TRBV5-1 with TRBJ2-1; the D call may be TRBD1 or TRBD2 (6 bases each). V shed 0 bases and J shed 6 bases, with 16 bases lying between them. CDR3 length equals 16 residues. CDR1 and CDR2 (germline): SGHRS, YFSETQ. CDR3 residues: CASSLVLGGGGNEQFF. The CDR3 DNA reads TGCGCCAGCAGCTTGGTACTAGGAGGGGGTGGCAATGAGCAGTTCTTC.

The rearrangement uses TRBV7-2 and TRBJ1-3; a possible D gene is TRBD1 (5 bases). The germline V gene encodes CDR1 SGHTA and CDR2 FQGNSA. V was clipped by 0 bases and J by 0 bases, with 12 bases between them. This CDR3 is 17 amino acids long. The CDR3 region has the DNA TGTGCCAGCAGCTTAGCGTTCTCGGGGGGCTCTGGAAACACCATATATTTT. Translating gives CASSLAFSGGSGNTIYF.

This clonotype came up a few times. This sequence joins TRBV7-9 and TRBJ2-1; no reliable D call. V was trimmed by 1 base and J by 8 bases, leaving 9 bases between them. CDR1 is SEHNR, CDR2 FQNEAQ, per germline (reference sequence). The CDR3 runs to 13 residues. The CDR3 loop is CASSLVGLDEQFF. The DNA for the CDR3 is TGTGCCAGCAGCTTAGTGGGGTTGGATGAGCAGTTCTTC.

This clonotype was counted ten times or more. The gene calls are TRBV12-3 or TRBV12-4 and TRBJ2-7, with 11 bases aligning to TRBD2. The CDR3 contains 14 residues. After removal of 6 bases from V and 4 bases from J, the junction contained 5 bases not matched to a gene. The CDR3 coding sequence is TGTGCCAGCAGAACTAGCGGGAGCAGGTACGAGCAGTACTTC. As protein: CASRTSGSRYEQYF.

The chain links TRBV12-3 or TRBV12-4 to TRBJ1-1; D not certain. This CDR3 contains 16 residues. V was pared by 2 bases and J by 3 bases, with 16 bases between. The DNA of the CDR3 is TGTGCCAGCAGTTTATCGCTTCGACGGGGTTACACTGAAGCTTTCTTT. It yields the protein CASSLSLRRGYTEAFF.

This clonotype was observed a handful of times. The V call is TRBV10-3, the J call TRBJ2-7; 8 nucleotides agree with TRBD1. Per the germline V gene, CDR1 is ENHRY and CDR2 is SYGVKD. J was trimmed by 7 bases and V by 9 bases; bases with no gene match: 17. This CDR3 is 15 amino acids long. The CDR3 protein is CAILATPGTGYEQYF. The CDR3 coding sequence is TGTGCCATTCTCGCAACCCCGGGGACAGGATATGAGCAGTACTTC.

This chain connects TRBV20-1 to TRBJ2-7; D is possibly TRBD1 or TRBD2 (7 bases each). Trimming removed 3 bases from V and 0 bases from J, with 15 bases in between. The germline CDR1 and CDR2 sequences are DFQATT and SNEGSKA (reference sequence). The CDR3 length is 15 residues. CDR3 region: CSASREGALSYEQYF. Here the CDR3 DNA reads TGCAGTGCTAGCAGGGAGGGGGCCCTCTCCTACGAGCAGTACTTC.

This clonotype was detected only a few times. This chain uses TRBV29-1 with TRBJ2-3; D not resolved. Germline CDR1 and CDR2: SQVTM and ANQGSEA. The CDR3 extends over 13 amino acids. Trimming took off 7 bases at V and 3 bases at J, with 14 bases between the two ends. The CDR3 spells CSAGGRVTDTQYF. As DNA, the CDR3 is TGCAGCGCCGGCGGAAGGGTGACAGATACGCAGTATTTT.

This clonotype came up a few times. The rearrangement uses TRBV7-8 and TRBJ2-1, with TRBD2 matching over 8 bases. The length of the CDR3 is 17 residues. CDR1 and CDR2 (germline): SGHVS, FQNEAQ. Losses at the gene ends were 3 bases for V and 0 bases for J; bases not matched to a gene: 7. Written as DNA, the CDR3 is TGTGCCAGCAGCTTGGGGACTAGACTCCCCTCCTACAATGAGCAGTTCTTC. Its translation: CASSLGTRLPSYNEQFF. The full variable domain, its missing parts supplied by reference TRBV7-8 and TRBJ2-1, is GAGVSQSPRYKVAKRGQDVALRCDPISGHVSLFWYQQALGQGPEFLTYFQNEAQLDKSGLPSDRFFAERPEGSVSTLKIQRTQQEDSAVYLCASSLGTRLPSYNEQFFGPGTRLTVL.

The V gene is TRBV7-2, the J gene TRBJ2-5; 7 bases are shared with TRBD1. V was clipped by 2 bases and J by 5 bases; unmatched bases: 5. This CDR3 contains 14 residues. From germline, CDR1 is SGHTA and CDR2 FQGNSA. This CDR3 reads CASSLKGGRETQYF. The CDR3 DNA follows: TGTGCCAGCAGCTTAAAAGGGGGCAGGGAGACCCAGTACTTC.

V usage is TRBV29-1 and J usage is TRBJ1-1; D is unresolved. V lost 6 bases and J lost 1, with 9 bases in between. This CDR3 spans 12 amino acids. The germline CDR1 and CDR2 sequences are SQVTM and ANQGSEA. CDR3 region: CSVADGNTEAFF. CDR3 sequence (DNA): TGCAGCGTAGCGGACGGGAACACTGAAGCTTTCTTT.

The rearrangement uses TRBV5-1 and TRBJ2-5; a weak D match, TRBD1 (5 bases). V lost 1 base and J 7 bases, leaving 20 bases between the germline ends. Germline V gene lookup returns CDR1 SGHRS and CDR2 YFSETQ. This CDR3 comprises 16 residues. CDR3 nucleotides: TGCGCCAGCAGCTTGTTAGTAACCCTGGACAAGGCGACCCAGTACTTC. It specifies CASSLLVTLDKATQYF. The variable domain in full, with the rest retrieved from reference TRBV5-1 and TRBJ2-5, is KAGVTQTPRYLIKTRGQQVTLSCSPISGHRSVSWYQQTPGQGLQFLFEYFSETQRNKGNFPGRFSGRQFSNSRSEMNVSTLELGDSALYLCASSLLVTLDKATQYFGPGTRLLVL.

CDR3 residues: CASSQELAGGRHEQFF. The CDR3 bases are TGCGCCAGCAGCCAAGAGTTAGCGGGAGGGCGCCATGAGCAGTTCTTC. The chain recombines TRBV4-1 with TRBJ2-1, with TRBD2 matching over 11 bases. V was clipped by 0 bases and J by 8 bases; unmatched bases: 6. This CDR3 is 16 amino acids long. CDR1 and CDR2 (germline): MGHRA, YSYEKL.

This clonotype has only a few counts. The CDR3 spells CATSRAGRGAPQETQYF. In nucleotides, the CDR3 is TGTGCCACCAGCAGAGCTGGGAGGGGGGCCCCCCAAGAGACCCAGTACTTC. This sequence joins TRBV15 and TRBJ2-5; maybe TRBD2 (7 bases). Trimming pared 1 base from V and 1 base from J, leaving 16 bases between. This CDR3 contains 17 residues. CDR1 and CDR2 from the germline V gene are LNHNV and YYDKDF (reference sequence).

This clonotype was found a few times. This chain links TRBV5-1 with TRBJ2-1, with 10 bases matching TRBD2. V gave up 4 bases and J gave up 8 bases; unmatched junction bases: 3. The CDR3 has 13 residues. Germline loops: CDR1 SGHRS, CDR2 YFSETQ. Here the CDR3 reads CASSLAGDDEQFF. In DNA form, the CDR3 reads TGCGCCAGCAGCCTAGCGGGAGACGATGAGCAGTTCTTC. Combining the CDR3 with reference TRBV5-1 and TRBJ2-1 gives the whole variable domain KAGVTQTPRYLIKTRGQQVTLSCSPISGHRSVSWYQQTPGQGLQFLFEYFSETQRNKGNFPGRFSGRQFSNSRSEMNVSTLELGDSALYLCASSLAGDDEQFFGPGTRLTVL.

The chain uses TRBV5-1 and TRBJ2-7; perhaps TRBD1 as D (5 bases). The germline V and J ends were trimmed by 1 base and 0 bases, with 14 bases remaining between them. Germline values: CDR1 SGHRS, CDR2 YFSETQ. The CDR3 is made up of 16 amino acids. DNA of the CDR3: TGCGCCAGCAGCTTGCAGTCAGGGTTGAGCTCCTACGAGCAGTACTTC. Translated, it gives CASSLQSGLSSYEQYF.

The V gene is TRBV21-1, the J gene TRBJ2-6. TRBV21-1 has pseudogene status. The CDR3 is 20 residues long. The CDR3, as DNA: TGTGCCAGCACCGTAAACCACAACCGCGGCTCTTTCTCTGGGGCCAACGTCCTGACTTTC. Translated: CASTVNHNRGSFSGANVLTF.

This clonotype was counted a few times. The V call is TRBV29-1, the J call TRBJ2-1, with 7 bases fitting TRBD1. Germline V gene lookup returns CDR1 SQVTM and CDR2 ANQGSEA. This CDR3 contains 14 residues. The trim removed 8 bases at V and 1 base at J, leaving 8 bases unmatched. In DNA, the CDR3 is TGCAGCATACAGGGGCGATATTCCTACAATGAGCAGTTCTTC. Its protein product is CSIQGRYSYNEQFF.

The V and J genes are TRBV3-1 and TRBJ2-3, with D tentatively TRBD2 (5 bases). CDR1 is LGHDT, CDR2 YNNKEL, per germline (reference sequence). There are 15 residues in the CDR3. V dropped 4 bases and J dropped 8 bases, with 19 bases sitting between them. Written as DNA, the CDR3 is TGTGCCAGCAGCCCACAACCCGCCGGTGGAGGTACGCAGTATTTT. This translates into CASSPQPAGGGTQYF.